What follows is one T cell receptor beta chain and its context. The antigen remains undetermined. The CDR3 sequence is 15 residues long. V was shortened by 7 bases and J by 4 bases, with 20 bases between the two germline ends. CDR1 is SQVTM and CDR2 is ANQGSEA in the germline V gene. This record belongs to a study of T cell repertoires in cytomegalovirus infection. Study information: Use of recently identified HLA-C-restricted and well-studied HLA-B-restricted CMV epitopes was part of the study.

General study results and limits: What dominated the ex vivo response were HLA-C-restricted CMV-specific TCR beta clonotypes.

TCRdb passed the reads through MiXCR, listing each CDR3 protein once. The sample gives approximately 220,000 distinct CDR3 sequences, about 40% of which show up once; about 60% is in the top ten. The TCR sequence derives from a human donor in good health (CMV status not recorded). Some clones in this sample may be carry-over from other donors' samples. The sequencing used CD8+ T cells from cultured PBMCs, collected from culture after CMV antigen stimulation. This rearrangement joins TRBV29-1 to TRBJ2-1; tentatively, D is TRBD1 (6 bases). The CDR3: CSAPGRGDNYNEQFF. CDR3 sequence (DNA): TGCAGCGCCCCCGGCAGGGGAGATAATTACAATGAGCAGTTCTTC.